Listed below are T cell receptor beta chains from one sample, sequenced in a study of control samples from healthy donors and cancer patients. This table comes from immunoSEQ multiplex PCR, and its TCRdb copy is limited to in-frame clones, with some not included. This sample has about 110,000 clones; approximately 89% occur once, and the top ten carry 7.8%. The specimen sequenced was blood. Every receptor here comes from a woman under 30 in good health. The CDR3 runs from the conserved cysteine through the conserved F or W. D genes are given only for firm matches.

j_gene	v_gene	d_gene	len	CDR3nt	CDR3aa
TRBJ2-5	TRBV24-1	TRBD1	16	TGTGCCACCAGTGACCTCCGACAGGGGGCGGGGGAGACCCAGTACTTC	CATSDLRQGAGETQYF
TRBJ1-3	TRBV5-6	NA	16	TGTGCCAGCAGCCCGGGACACCGGATCTCTGGAAACACCATATATTTT	CASSPGHRISGNTIYF
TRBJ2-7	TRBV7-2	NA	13	TGTGCCAGCAGCGACAGGTTAAACTACGAGCAGTACTTC	CASSDRLNYEQYF
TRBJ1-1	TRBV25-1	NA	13	TGTGCCAGCAGGCATGGATCCGGCACTGAAGCTTTCTTT	CASRHGSGTEAFF
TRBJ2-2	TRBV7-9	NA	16	TGTGCCAGCAGCTTGGGGCAGGGGGGAAGCACCGGGGAGCTGTTTTTT	CASSLGQGGSTGELFF
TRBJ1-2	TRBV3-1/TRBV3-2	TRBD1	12	TGTGCCAGCAGCCAAGATCGAGGGGGACAGCGCTTC	CASSQDRGGQRF
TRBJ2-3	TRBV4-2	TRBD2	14	TGTGCCAGCAGCCCGCGACTAGCCACAGATACGCAGTATTTT	CASSPRLATDTQYF
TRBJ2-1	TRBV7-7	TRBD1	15	TGTGCTAGCAGCTTAGCGCTGGGACAGGGGAACGAGCAGTTCTTC	CASSLALGQGNEQFF
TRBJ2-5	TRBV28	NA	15	TGTGCCAGCAGTTCCCCTTCCAGACAGGTCAAGACCCAGTACTTC	CASSSPSRQVKTQYF
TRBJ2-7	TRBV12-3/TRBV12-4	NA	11	TGTGCCAGCAGTTTTTCCTACGAGCAGTACTTC	CASSFSYEQYF
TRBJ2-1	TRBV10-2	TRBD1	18	TGCGCCAGCAGTGAAGGGACAGGGGGTACTAGCTCCTACAATGAGCAGTTCTTC	CASSEGTGGTSSYNEQFF
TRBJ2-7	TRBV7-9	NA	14	TGTGCCAGCAGCTTACCTCTCCAGGGGTACGAGCAGTACTTC	CASSLPLQGYEQYF
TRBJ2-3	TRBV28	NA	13	TGTGCCAGCAGTTTACAATCCACAGATACGCAGTATTTT	CASSLQSTDTQYF
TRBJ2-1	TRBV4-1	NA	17	TGCGCCAGCAGTGATCCTAAGGGGGGGGAGAAGGGCAATGAGCAGTTCTTC	CASSDPKGGEKGNEQFF
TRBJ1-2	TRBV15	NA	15	TGTACCACCAGCAGAGAATCACAGGGTGGGCATGGCTACACCTTC	CTTSRESQGGHGYTF